Below, 29 T cell receptor beta chains from the same sample are listed, as sequenced in a study of blood T cell repertoires in COVID-19. Clones were sequenced by immunoSEQ multiplex PCR, and TCRdb holds only the in-frame ones, with some missing. The sample includes under 450,000 clones, 80% to 90% seen only once; the top ten take 1% to 1.5%. The sequencing sample was made of PBMCs or T cells enriched from blood (not recorded which). The receptors were sampled from a man between 25 and 39 years old who had recovered from COVID-19.

The chain carries TRBV5-1 and TRBJ1-2, with 12 bases lining up with TRBD1. The CDR3 contains 16 residues. V dropped 5 bases and J dropped 4; count of bases not matched to a gene: 9. Germline V CDR1 and CDR2: SGHRS, YFSETQ. CDR3 DNA: TGCGCCAGCAGTGGGACAGGGGGCAACGAAATCTATGGCTACACCTTC. Protein: CASSGTGGNEIYGYTF.

This clone was picked up one time. The chain employs TRBV5-5 and TRBJ2-7, with 9 positions matching TRBD1. In germline, CDR1 is SGHKS, CDR2 YYEKEE (reference sequence). The junction had 10 bases not matched to a gene; V was cut back by 4 bases and J by 5 bases. The CDR3 is made up of 15 amino acids. Here the CDR3 reads CASSAGTGNSHEQYF. CDR3 sequence (DNA): TGTGCCAGCAGCGCCGGGACAGGGAATTCCCACGAGCAGTACTTC. The full variable domain, in which reference TRBV5-5 and TRBJ2-7 provide the parts outside the CDR3, is DAGVTQSPTHLIKTRGQQVTLRCSPISGHKSVSWYQQVLGQGPQFIFQYYEKEERGRGNFPDRFSARQFPNYSSELNVNALLLGDSALYLCASSAGTGNSHEQYFGPGTRLTVT.

The chain has TRBV7-9 and TRBJ2-1, with 8 bases fitting TRBD2. The CDR3 length is 16 residues. V was pared by 1 base and J by 1 base, with 3 bases of the junction left unmatched. Germline CDR1 and CDR2: SEHNR and FQNEAQ (reference sequence). The CDR3, as DNA: TGTGCCAGCAGCTTAGGTACGGGGGGGTCCTACAATGAGCAGTTCTTC. It yields the protein CASSLGTGGSYNEQFF.

The V gene is TRBV7-8, the J gene TRBJ2-1; D is perhaps TRBD1 (6 bases). The germline gives CDR1 SGHVS, CDR2 FQNEAQ. The CDR3 spans 20 residues. Trimming took off 0 bases at V and 8 bases at J, with 29 bases between the two ends. CDR3 residues: CASSLARFFGGNDAAYEQFF. The DNA for the CDR3 is TGTGCCAGCAGCTTAGCTCGGTTTTTTGGGGGCAACGACGCCGCCTATGAGCAGTTCTTC.

This sequence joins TRBV19 and TRBJ1-2, with TRBD1 matching 9 bases. The CDR3 sequence is 15 residues long. Trimming cost V 7 bases and J 4 bases; bases outside gene matches: 10. Germline assignment: CDR1 LNHDA and CDR2 SQIVND (reference sequence). The CDR3 DNA reads TGTGCCAGTACTACGACTAGGGGACAGGGCTATGGCTACACCTTC. Amino acids: CASTTTRGQGYGYTF.

This clone was observed a handful of times. The chain couples TRBV5-1 to TRBJ2-5; D is unresolved. Between the trimmed V and J ends, which lost 2 bases and 5 bases, there was a span of 13 bases. The CDR3 is 14 residues long. CDR1 is SGHRS and CDR2 is YFSETQ in the germline V gene. The CDR3 region is CASSFARVKETQYF. The CDR3 region has the DNA TGCGCCAGCAGCTTTGCAAGAGTGAAGGAGACCCAGTACTTC. The variable domain in full, with the rest retrieved from reference TRBV5-1 and TRBJ2-5, is KAGVTQTPRYLIKTRGQQVTLSCSPISGHRSVSWYQQTPGQGLQFLFEYFSETQRNKGNFPGRFSGRQFSNSRSEMNVSTLELGDSALYLCASSFARVKETQYFGPGTRLLVL.

The chain uses TRBV5-1 and TRBJ2-5; D call uncertain. The V end was cut by 0 bases, the J end by 4 bases, with 10 bases between. This CDR3 is built from 14 residues. Germline V gene data show CDR1 as SGHRS and CDR2 as YFSETQ. CDR3 sequence: CASSLGSTRETQYF. CDR3 coding DNA: TGCGCCAGCAGCTTGGGGTCTACCCGAGAGACCCAGTACTTC.

V is TRBV19 and J is TRBJ2-5; D is perhaps TRBD2 (5 bases). Per the germline V gene, CDR1 is LNHDA and CDR2 is SQIVND (reference sequence). The V and J ends lost 3 bases and 5 bases respectively, with 13 bases between them. This CDR3 region has 14 residues. This CDR3 is CASSIGEVGETQYF. The CDR3 nucleotides are TGTGCCAGTAGTATCGGGGAAGTAGGGGAGACCCAGTACTTC.

Here the CDR3 DNA reads TGCGCCAGCAGCTTGGATCTAGCGGGGACCACAGATACGCAGTATTTT. This encodes CASSLDLAGTTDTQYF. The rearrangement uses TRBV5-1 and TRBJ2-3; 9 bases match TRBD2. CDR1 and CDR2 (germline): SGHRS, YFSETQ. There are 16 residues in the CDR3. Trimming took 0 bases from V and 2 from J; bases not matched to a gene: 4. The entire variable domain, with the rest obtained from reference TRBV5-1 and TRBJ2-3, is as follows: KAGVTQTPRYLIKTRGQQVTLSCSPISGHRSVSWYQQTPGQGLQFLFEYFSETQRNKGNFPGRFSGRQFSNSRSEMNVSTLELGDSALYLCASSLDLAGTTDTQYFGPGTRLTVL.

This CDR3 is CASSFGEGYEQYF. Written as DNA, the CDR3 is TGTGCCAGCAGCTTCGGGGAAGGGTACGAGCAGTACTTC. V is TRBV7-9 and J is TRBJ2-7; D is perhaps TRBD2 (5 bases). Trimming removed 3 bases at V and 4 bases at J, with 10 bases between. Per the germline V gene, CDR1 is SEHNR and CDR2 is FQNEAQ (reference sequence). CDR3 length: 13 residues.

The chain joins TRBV11-2 to TRBJ1-1; the match to TRBD1 covers 7 bases. Looked up from germline, CDR1 is SGHAT and CDR2 is FQNNGV. Unmatched junction bases numbered 14, after V lost 5 bases and J lost 5 bases. The CDR3 spans 16 residues. This chain's CDR3 is CASSPTNEGAKTEAFF. Written as DNA, the CDR3 is TGTGCCAGCAGCCCCACCAACGAGGGGGCGAAGACTGAAGCTTTCTTT.

The rearrangement links TRBV10-3 to TRBJ2-2; the match to TRBD1 covers 11 bases. Germline lookup yields CDR1 ENHRY and CDR2 SYGVKD. The CDR3 loop spans 17 amino acids. With V trimmed by 6 bases and J by 8 bases, 14 bases remained unmatched. The CDR3 DNA sequence: TGTGCCATCAGCCCTTCCGGGACAGGGGGAACACGGGGGGAGCTGTTTTTT. Residues: CAISPSGTGGTRGELFF.

The chain is built from TRBV13 and TRBJ1-1; TRBD1 agrees at 8 bases. The germline V gene has CDR1 PRHDT and CDR2 FYEKMQ (reference sequence). The CDR3 totals 14 residues. The trim removed 5 bases at V and 3 bases at J, leaving 5 bases unmatched. The CDR3 DNA is TGTGCCAGCAGCGGAGGACAGGGCTACACTGAAGCTTTCTTT. Its protein product is CASSGGQGYTEAFF.

The CDR3 DNA reads as TGTGCCAGCAGCCATCCTAGCGGGGGGCTCCGCAATGAGCAGTTCTTC. Its protein is CASSHPSGGLRNEQFF. The chain couples TRBV14 to TRBJ2-1; 11 positions match TRBD2. The CDR3 is 16 amino acids. The trim removed 3 bases at V and 6 bases at J, leaving 7 bases unmatched. Germline V lookup: CDR1 SGHDN, CDR2 FVKESK.

The rearrangement links TRBV11-2 to TRBJ1-5; D may be TRBD1 (6 bases). V was clipped by 3 bases and J by 6 bases, with 12 bases between them. The CDR3 runs 14 residues. Germline V gene lookup returns CDR1 SGHAT and CDR2 FQNNGV. CDR3 nucleotide sequence: TGTGCCAGCAGCTTGGGTCAGGGGAGTCAGCCCCAGCATTTT. Translating it yields CASSLGQGSQPQHF.

The chain carries TRBV27 and TRBJ2-2, with D possibly matching TRBD1 (5 bases). CDR3 length: 15 residues. Germline assignment: CDR1 MNHEY and CDR2 SMNVEV (reference sequence). V gave up 0 bases and J gave up 5 bases, with 10 bases separating them. CDR3 protein: CASSLSKQATGELFF. The CDR3 DNA follows: TGTGCCAGCAGTTTATCAAAACAGGCAACCGGGGAGCTGTTTTTT.

The genes are TRBV7-2 and TRBJ1-2, with D unresolved. V lost 5 bases to trimming and J lost 6 bases, with 7 bases between them. The CDR3 runs to 11 residues. Germline loops: CDR1 SGHTA, CDR2 FQGNSA. The CDR3 bases are TGTGCCAGCAGCCCCCGGGATGGCTACACCTTC. Translated, it gives CASSPRDGYTF.

The genes are TRBV19 and TRBJ2-2; 10 bases agree with TRBD1. Trimming removed 8 bases from V and 7 bases from J; junction bases left unmatched: 10. The V gene's germline CDR1 is LNHDA and CDR2 SQIVND (reference sequence). This CDR3 is 15 amino acids long. This CDR3 reads CASWLGTGVGGELFF. CDR3 bases: TGTGCCAGTTGGCTAGGGACAGGGGTTGGCGGGGAGCTGTTTTTT.

The J gene is TRBJ1-2, the V gene TRBV25-1; perhaps TRBD1 as D (5 bases). CDR3 length: 12 amino acids. Germline values: CDR1 MGHDK, CDR2 SYGVNS. The V gene lost 4 bases and the J gene lost 2 bases, with 5 bases spanning the gap. CDR3: CASSGQNYGYTF. The CDR3 region has the DNA TGTGCCAGCAGTGGACAGAACTATGGCTACACCTTC.

The chain couples TRBV30 to TRBJ1-6; no reliable D call. V lost 2 bases and J lost 0, with 11 bases in between. This CDR3 contains 16 residues. Germline V CDR1 and CDR2: GTSNPN, SVGIG (reference sequence). The CDR3 sequence: CAWSPVDSSYNSPLHF. CDR3 DNA: TGTGCCTGGAGTCCCGTAGATAGCTCCTATAATTCACCCCTCCACTTT.

The J gene is TRBJ1-2, the V gene TRBV2; the match to TRBD1 covers 7 bases. The CDR3 consists of 16 residues. After removal of 5 bases from V and 6 bases from J, the junction contained 15 bases not matched to a gene. Per germline, CDR1 SNHLY and CDR2 FYNNEI. CDR3 DNA: TGTGCCAGCAGTACAAGTGGATACAGGGGCGCGGATGGCTACACCTTC. Translation gives CASSTSGYRGADGYTF.

This clone showed up just once. This chain connects TRBV3-1 (or the pseudogene TRBV3-2) to TRBJ2-7, with 10 bases that match TRBD2. CDR3 size: 15 residues. Germline V gene sequence: CDR1 LGHDT, CDR2 YNNKEL (reference sequence). J was trimmed by 4 bases and V by 6 bases; bases with no gene match: 9. Here the CDR3 DNA reads TGTGCCAGCAGGTGGAAGAGCGGGGGGGCTTACGAGCAGTACTTC. As protein: CASRWKSGGAYEQYF.

This clone was picked up one time. V is TRBV6-5 and J is TRBJ1-1; D remains unclear. This CDR3 has 11 residues. Germline V gene sequence: CDR1 MNHEY, CDR2 SVGAGI. The V and J ends lost 5 bases and 7 bases respectively, with 8 bases between them. The chain's CDR3 is CASSQSSEAFF. The CDR3 DNA reads as TGTGCCAGCAGTCAGTCCAGTGAAGCTTTCTTT.

The CDR3 bases are TGTGCCAGCAGCTTAGAGGAGAGGACAACCCTAAACACCATATATTTT. Translating gives CASSLEERTTLNTIYF. The chain has TRBV7-2 and TRBJ1-3; tentatively, D is TRBD1 (5 bases). The CDR3 loop spans 16 amino acids. Germline CDR1 reads SGHTA; CDR2 reads FQGNSA. Between the trimmed V and J ends, which lost 1 base and 6 bases, there was a span of 16 bases.

This clone has a handful of counts. The rearrangement joins TRBV11-2 to TRBJ2-5; 9 nucleotides align to TRBD2. V lost 5 bases, J lost 5 bases, and 9 bases stayed unmatched. This CDR3 has 15 residues. Germline CDR1 is SGHAT and CDR2 is FQNNGV. The CDR3 coding sequence is TGTGCCAGCAGCCGCGGGGCGGGGGGGACGGAGACCCAGTACTTC. This gives the protein CASSRGAGGTETQYF. Together with reference TRBV11-2 and TRBJ2-5, the CDR3 gives the full variable domain: EAGVAQSPRYKIIEKRQSVAFWCNPISGHATLYWYQQILGQGPKLLIQFQNNGVVDDSQLPKDRFSAERLKGVDSTLKIQPAKLEDSAVYLCASSRGAGGTETQYFGPGTRLLVL.

The chain combines TRBV4-3 with TRBJ2-1; TRBD1 matches at 10 bases. Trimming removed 1 base from V and 3 bases from J; junction bases left unmatched: 0. Germline V gives CDR1 LGHNA, CDR2 YSLEER. The length of the CDR3 is 15 residues. CDR3 residues: CASSQGTGGYNEQFF. In DNA form, the CDR3 reads TGCGCCAGCAGCCAAGGGACAGGGGGCTACAATGAGCAGTTCTTC.

The chain recombines TRBV6-5 with TRBJ2-1, with 10 bases lining up with TRBD2. This CDR3 has 15 residues. Trimming removed 1 base from V and 3 bases from J; junction bases left unmatched: 0. Germline CDR1 reads MNHEY; CDR2 reads SVGAGI. DNA for the CDR3: TGTGCCAGCAGTTACTGGACTAGCGGCTACAATGAGCAGTTCTTC. This translates into CASSYWTSGYNEQFF.

This rearrangement joins TRBV4-1 to TRBJ1-2, with 10 bases fitting TRBD1. V lost 3 bases, J lost 7 bases, and 11 bases stayed unmatched. The germline V gene has CDR1 MGHRA and CDR2 YSYEKL. The CDR3 extends over 16 amino acids. The CDR3 DNA reads as TGCGCCAGCAGCCAGGACCAGATGGACAGGGGGGGTGGCTACACCTTC. Encoded protein: CASSQDQMDRGGGYTF.

The V gene is TRBV4-1, the J gene TRBJ1-4; D may be TRBD1 (5 bases). The CDR3 loop spans 14 amino acids. Trimming took off 5 bases at V and 5 bases at J, with 12 bases between the two ends. The germline gives CDR1 MGHRA, CDR2 YSYEKL. The CDR3 region is CASSNRRGNEKLFF. CDR3 sequence (DNA): TGCGCCAGCAGCAACCGACGGGGGAATGAAAAACTGTTTTTT.